The next 10 T cell receptor beta chains were all read from a single sample in a study of shared clonotypes between healthy human individuals. The assay was immunoSEQ multiplex PCR, and TCRdb's table has in-frame clones only and misses some. The repertoire holds some 2,000,000 clones, with 95% as singletons. Sequencing was done on a sample of naive CD4+ T cells sorted from blood. Subset indicated: CD45RA+ positively selected. The source is a man younger than 35 in good health.

This chain joins TRBV5-1 and TRBJ1-2; D call uncertain. CDR3 length equals 13 residues. The V gene lost 0 bases and the J gene lost 8 bases, with 11 bases spanning the gap. Germline CDR1 and CDR2: SGHRS and YFSETQ. The CDR3 loop reads CASSLGGPGGYTF. The CDR3 DNA reads TGCGCCAGCAGCTTGGGAGGGCCCGGGGGCTACACCTTC.

CDR3 loop: CASSTGQGPTGEQYF. In nucleotides, the CDR3 is TGTGCCAGCAGCACAGGACAGGGGCCGACGGGGGAGCAGTACTTC. This chain joins TRBV6-1 and TRBJ2-7; 9 bases match TRBD1. After removal of 6 bases from V and 7 bases from J, the junction contained 13 bases not matched to a gene. This CDR3 comprises 15 residues. The germline V gene has CDR1 MNHNS and CDR2 SASEGT.

As regards this clone: Within the sample, other DNA sequences also encode this same CDR3. This CDR3 is CASSPQGRETQYF. The CDR3 nucleotides read TGTGCCAGCTCACCACAGGGTCGGGAGACCCAGTACTTC. The chain has TRBV18 and TRBJ2-5; D uncertain. The CDR3 is 13 residues long. CDR1 is KGHSH and CDR2 is LQKENI in the germline V gene. With 1 base removed from V and 5 bases from J, the gap between germline ends came to 8 bases.

The chain couples TRBV11-3 to TRBJ2-3, with D perhaps assigned TRBD1 or TRBD2 (6 bases each). Trimming removed 0 bases from V and 5 bases from J, with 12 bases in between. This CDR3 has 15 residues. CDR1 and CDR2 (germline): SGHNT, YENEEA. CDR3 nucleotides: TGTGCCAGCAGCTTAGATAGCCGGGGGCAAGATACGCAGTATTTT. Translating it yields CASSLDSRGQDTQYF.

The chain employs TRBV25-1 and TRBJ2-3; 7 bases agree with TRBD2. V gave up 7 bases and J gave up 6 bases; unmatched junction bases: 7. The CDR3 length is 13 residues. Germline CDR1 is MGHDK and CDR2 is SYGVNS. CDR3 DNA: TGTGCCAGCACGACTAGCAGTTGGGATACGCAGTATTTT. Translated: CASTTSSWDTQYF.

The V and J genes are TRBV30 and TRBJ2-7, with 8 bases identical to TRBD1. CDR3 length equals 13 residues. Germline CDR1 and CDR2: GTSNPN and SVGIG (reference sequence). Trimming at V came to 5 bases and at J to 2 bases, leaving 5 bases not matched to a gene. Here the CDR3 DNA reads TGTGCCTGGTCTGGACAGGGAACCTACGAGCAGTACTTC. It yields the protein CAWSGQGTYEQYF.

The chain combines TRBV5-6 with TRBJ2-1, with a possible D match to TRBD1 (6 bases). V was trimmed by 2 bases and J by 0 bases, leaving 12 bases between them. Germline assignment: CDR1 SGHDT and CDR2 YYEEEE. The CDR3 sequence is 16 residues long. CDR3 DNA: TGTGCCAGCAGCTTCCTGACAGGTAGCTCCTACAATGAGCAGTTCTTC. It yields the protein CASSFLTGSSYNEQFF.

This chain links TRBV5-4 with TRBJ1-1; weak D call: TRBD1 (5 bases). V lost 2 bases, J lost 10 bases, and 15 bases lay in between. Germline loops: CDR1 SGHNT, CDR2 YYREEE (reference sequence). The CDR3 extends over 13 amino acids. The CDR3 sequence is CASSLDRGLGAFF. CDR3 bases: TGTGCCAGCAGCTTAGATCGGGGCCTAGGAGCTTTCTTT.

A remark on this clone: Other DNA variants within this sample encode the same CDR3. This chain uses TRBV30 with TRBJ1-5; D uncertain. Germline lookup yields CDR1 GTSNPN and CDR2 SVGIG (reference sequence). The V and J ends lost 0 bases and 1 base respectively, with 7 bases between them. The CDR3 length is 14 residues. CDR3 nucleotides: TGTGCCTGGAGTGTAGGTCAAAGCAATCAGCCCCAGCATTTT. Amino acid sequence: CAWSVGQSNQPQHF.

The genes are TRBV10-1 and TRBJ2-7; D is uncertain. V lost 10 bases, J lost 9 bases, and 28 bases lay in between. Germline V gives CDR1 WNHNN, CDR2 SYGVQD (reference sequence). This CDR3 region has 15 residues. The CDR3 nucleotides read TGCGCCAACAAAGCCCGGATGGGCGAGCCGTATTGGCAGTACTTC. Protein product: CANKARMGEPYWQYF.